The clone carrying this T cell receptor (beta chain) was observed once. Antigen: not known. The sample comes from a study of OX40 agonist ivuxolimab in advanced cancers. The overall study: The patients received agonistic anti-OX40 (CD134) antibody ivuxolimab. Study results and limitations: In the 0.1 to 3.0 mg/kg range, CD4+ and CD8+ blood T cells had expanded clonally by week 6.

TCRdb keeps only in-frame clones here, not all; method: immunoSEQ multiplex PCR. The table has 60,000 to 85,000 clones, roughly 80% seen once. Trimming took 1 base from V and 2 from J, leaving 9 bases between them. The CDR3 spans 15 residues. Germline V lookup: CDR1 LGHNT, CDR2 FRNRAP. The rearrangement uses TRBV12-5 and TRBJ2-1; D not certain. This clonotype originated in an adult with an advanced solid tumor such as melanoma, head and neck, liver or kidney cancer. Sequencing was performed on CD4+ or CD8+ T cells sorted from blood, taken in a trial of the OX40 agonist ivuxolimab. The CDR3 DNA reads TGTGCTAGTGGTTTGGGAGTTACGGCCTACAATGAGCAGTTCTTC. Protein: CASGLGVTAYNEQFF. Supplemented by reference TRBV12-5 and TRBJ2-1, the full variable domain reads DARVTQTPRHKVTEMGQEVTMRCQPILGHNTVFWYRQTMMQGLELLAYFRNRAPLDDSGMPKDRFSAEMPDATLATLKIQPSEPRDSAVYFCASGLGVTAYNEQFFGPGTRLTVL.